Sequencing of this T cell receptor (beta chain) was carried out in a study of identical twins. Regarding the study as a whole: A partial confounding effect on zero-insertion analyses could come from invariant MAIT and iNKT cells.

Trimming removed 3 bases from V and 7 bases from J, with 13 bases in between. The CDR3 totals 13 residues. From germline, CDR1 is DFQATT and CDR2 SNEGSKA (reference sequence). A single record per CDR3 protein comes from TCRdb applying MiXCR to the 5' RACE reads. This repertoire shows about 520,000 distinct CDR3 sequences, around 20% found once; its top ten account for 0.91%. This clonotype was seen only a few times. What it recognizes is unknown. These data also formed part of another study, on T cells expressing NK-cell markers. That report adds: A few of the donors also had these clonotypes leading their CD3+CD56-NKG2C+ fraction.

Sequencing was performed on CD4+ T cells sorted from blood. The chain is built from TRBV20-1 and TRBJ1-5; D uncertain. This TCR derives from a woman aged 18-29 years in good health. CDR3 nucleotides: TGCAGTGCTAGTAACGGGGTCGGGCAGCCCCAGCATTTT. Residues: CSASNGVGQPQHF.